The sequence of this T cell receptor beta chain was determined in a study of T cells in women clearing cervical HPV infection. Points on this clone: The read ends 3 residues shy of where the CDR3 ends; the end is completed using the germline J gene.

The repertoire was sequenced with immunoSEQ multiplex PCR; TCRdb's copy has only in-frame clones and lacks some. The ten most abundant clones cover roughly 1.2% of a sample with tens of thousands of clones. The V and J ends lost 4 bases and 5 bases, in that order; junction bases with no gene match: 17. The CDR3 loop spans 18 amino acids. The V gene's germline CDR1 is SGHTA and CDR2 FQGTGA. This TCR came from a woman aged 18 to 75 with a cervical HPV16 infection that either progressed to CIN3+ or cleared (not recorded which). Sequencing was carried out using blood buffy coat. The chain carries TRBV7-3 and TRBJ1-5; TRBD1 matches 7 bases. The CDR3 region is CASSWRTGRRINYQPQHF. CDR3 DNA, as far as it was read: TGTGCCAGCAGCTGGCGGACAGGACGGCGTATAAACTATCAGCCC.